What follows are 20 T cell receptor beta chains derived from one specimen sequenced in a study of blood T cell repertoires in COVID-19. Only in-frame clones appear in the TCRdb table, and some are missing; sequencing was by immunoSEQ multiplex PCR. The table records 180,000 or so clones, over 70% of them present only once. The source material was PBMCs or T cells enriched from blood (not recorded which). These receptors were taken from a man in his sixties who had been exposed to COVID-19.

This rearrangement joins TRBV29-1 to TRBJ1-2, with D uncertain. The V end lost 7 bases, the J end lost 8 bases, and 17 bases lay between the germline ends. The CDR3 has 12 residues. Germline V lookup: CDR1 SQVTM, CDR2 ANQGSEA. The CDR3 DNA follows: TGCAGCGCCACGGACTCCTGGGGAGGCTACACCTTC. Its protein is CSATDSWGGYTF.

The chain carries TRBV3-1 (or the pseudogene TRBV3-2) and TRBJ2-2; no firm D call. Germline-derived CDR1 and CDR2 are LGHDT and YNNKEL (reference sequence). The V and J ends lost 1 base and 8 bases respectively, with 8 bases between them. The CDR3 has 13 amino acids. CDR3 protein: CASSQVEWGELFF. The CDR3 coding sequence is TGTGCCAGCAGCCAAGTCGAGTGGGGGGAGCTGTTTTTT.

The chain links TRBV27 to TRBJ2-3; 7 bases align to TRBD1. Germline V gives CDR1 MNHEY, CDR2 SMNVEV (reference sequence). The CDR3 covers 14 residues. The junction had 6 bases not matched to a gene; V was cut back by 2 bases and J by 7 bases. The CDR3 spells CASSLGDSHNTQYF. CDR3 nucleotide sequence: TGTGCCAGCAGTTTAGGGGACAGCCACAATACGCAGTATTTT.

CDR3 in amino acids: CASSERQGKGGNYNEQFF. The CDR3 DNA is TGTGCCAGCAGTGAACGGCAGGGAAAGGGAGGGAATTACAATGAGCAGTTCTTC. V usage is TRBV25-1 and J usage is TRBJ2-1; 7 bases are a match to TRBD2. The V gene's germline CDR1 is MGHDK and CDR2 SYGVNS. This CDR3 region has 18 residues. The junction had 14 bases not matched to a gene; V was cut back by 2 bases and J by 4 bases.

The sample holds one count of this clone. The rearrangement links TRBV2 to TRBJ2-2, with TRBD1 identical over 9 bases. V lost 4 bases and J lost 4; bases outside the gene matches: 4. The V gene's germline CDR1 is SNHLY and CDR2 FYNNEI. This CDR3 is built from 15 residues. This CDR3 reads CASSANRGPTGELFF. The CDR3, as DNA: TGTGCCAGCAGTGCCAACAGGGGGCCCACCGGGGAGCTGTTTTTT. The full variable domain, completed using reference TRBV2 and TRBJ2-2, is EPEVTQTPSHQVTQMGQEVILRCVPISNHLYFYWYRQILGQKVEFLVSFYNNEISEKSEIFDDQFSVERPDGSNFTLKIRSTKLEDSAMYFCASSANRGPTGELFFGEGSRLTVL.

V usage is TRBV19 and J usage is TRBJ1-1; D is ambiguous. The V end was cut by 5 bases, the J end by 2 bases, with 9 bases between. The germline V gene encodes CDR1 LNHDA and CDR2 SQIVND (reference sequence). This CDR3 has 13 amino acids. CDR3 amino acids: CASSQQLNTEAFF. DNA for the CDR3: TGTGCCAGTAGTCAACAGCTTAACACTGAAGCTTTCTTT.

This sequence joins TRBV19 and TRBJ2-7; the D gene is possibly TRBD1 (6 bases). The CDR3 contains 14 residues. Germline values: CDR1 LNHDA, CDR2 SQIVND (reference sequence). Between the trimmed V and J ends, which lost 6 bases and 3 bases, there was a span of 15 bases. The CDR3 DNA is TGTGCCAGTAGGCCAACAGGGCGGTACTACGAGCAGTACTTC. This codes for CASRPTGRYYEQYF.

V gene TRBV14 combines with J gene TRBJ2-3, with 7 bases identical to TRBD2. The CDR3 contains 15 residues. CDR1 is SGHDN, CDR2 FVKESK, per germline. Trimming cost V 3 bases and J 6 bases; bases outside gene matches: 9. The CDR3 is CASSQTSRTGDTQYF. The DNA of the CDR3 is TGTGCCAGCAGCCAGACTAGCAGAACGGGGGATACGCAGTATTTT.

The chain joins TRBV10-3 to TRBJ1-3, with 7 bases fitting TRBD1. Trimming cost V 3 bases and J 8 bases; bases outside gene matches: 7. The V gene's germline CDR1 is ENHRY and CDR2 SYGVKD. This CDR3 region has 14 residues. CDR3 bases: TGTGCCATCAGTGACATGGCAGGGGGATACACCATATATTTT. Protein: CAISDMAGGYTIYF.

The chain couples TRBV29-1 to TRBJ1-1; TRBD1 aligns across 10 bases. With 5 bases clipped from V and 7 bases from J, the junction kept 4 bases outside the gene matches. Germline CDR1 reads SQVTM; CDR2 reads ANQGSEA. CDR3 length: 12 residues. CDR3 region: CSVQTGGVEAFF. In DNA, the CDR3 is TGCAGCGTTCAGACAGGGGGCGTTGAAGCTTTCTTT.

CDR3 nucleotides: TGTGCCAGCAGTACCGATAGGACAGGGGGCGTCAATCAGCCCCAGCATTTT. This encodes CASSTDRTGGVNQPQHF. This chain uses TRBV27 with TRBJ1-5; 11 bases are a match to TRBD1. The CDR3 extends over 17 amino acids. Per the germline V gene, CDR1 is MNHEY and CDR2 is SMNVEV (reference sequence). Germline trimming cut 5 bases from V and 3 bases from J; bases unmatched to any gene: 9.

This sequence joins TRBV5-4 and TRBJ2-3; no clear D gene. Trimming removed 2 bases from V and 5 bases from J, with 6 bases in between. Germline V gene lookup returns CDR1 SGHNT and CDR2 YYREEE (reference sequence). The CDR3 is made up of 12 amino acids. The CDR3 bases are TGTGCCAGCAGCTTAGTCGGAGATACGCAGTATTTT. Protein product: CASSLVGDTQYF.

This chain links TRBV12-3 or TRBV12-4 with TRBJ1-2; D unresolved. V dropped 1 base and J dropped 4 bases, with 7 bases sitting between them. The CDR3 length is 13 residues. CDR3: CASSLGRIYGYTF. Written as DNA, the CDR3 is TGTGCCAGCAGTTTAGGCAGAATCTATGGCTACACCTTC.

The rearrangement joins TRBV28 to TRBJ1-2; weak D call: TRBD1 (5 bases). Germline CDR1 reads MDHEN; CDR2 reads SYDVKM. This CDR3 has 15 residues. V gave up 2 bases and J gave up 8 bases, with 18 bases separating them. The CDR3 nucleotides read TGTGCCAGCAGTTTAGGGGTGGGGGGAAGTTTGGGCTACACCTTC. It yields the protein CASSLGVGGSLGYTF.

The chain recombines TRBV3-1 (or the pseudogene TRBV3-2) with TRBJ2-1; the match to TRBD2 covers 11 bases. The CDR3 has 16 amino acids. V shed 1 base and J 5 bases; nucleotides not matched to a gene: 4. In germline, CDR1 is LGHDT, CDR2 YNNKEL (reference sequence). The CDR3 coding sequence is TGTGCCAGCAGCCAAGGACTAGCGGGATTTAACAATGAGCAGTTCTTC. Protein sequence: CASSQGLAGFNNEQFF.

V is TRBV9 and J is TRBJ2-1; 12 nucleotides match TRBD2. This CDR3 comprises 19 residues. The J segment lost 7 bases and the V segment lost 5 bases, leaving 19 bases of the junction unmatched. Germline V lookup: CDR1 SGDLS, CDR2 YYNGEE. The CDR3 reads CASSRRLSSGRGLGNEQFF. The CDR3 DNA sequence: TGTGCCAGCAGTCGTAGGTTGTCTAGCGGGAGGGGTTTGGGGAATGAGCAGTTCTTC.

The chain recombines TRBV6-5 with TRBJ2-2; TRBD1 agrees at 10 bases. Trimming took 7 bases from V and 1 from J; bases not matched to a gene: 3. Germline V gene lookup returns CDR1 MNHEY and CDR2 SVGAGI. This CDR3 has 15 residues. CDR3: CASIRTGGNTGELFF. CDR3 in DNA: TGTGCCAGCATTAGGACAGGGGGGAACACCGGGGAGCTGTTTTTT.

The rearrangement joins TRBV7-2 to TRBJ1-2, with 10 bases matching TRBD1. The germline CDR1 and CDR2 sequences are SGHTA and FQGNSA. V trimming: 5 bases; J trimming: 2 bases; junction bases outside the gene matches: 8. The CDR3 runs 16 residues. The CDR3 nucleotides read TGTGCCAGCAGCCCGGGACAGGGGAACTCCAACTATGGCTACACCTTC. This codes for CASSPGQGNSNYGYTF.

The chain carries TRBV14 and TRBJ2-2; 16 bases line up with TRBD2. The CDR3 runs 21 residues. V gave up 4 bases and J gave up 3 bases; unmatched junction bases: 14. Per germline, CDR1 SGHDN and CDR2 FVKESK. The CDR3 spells CASSLDIAGTSGRGDTGELFF. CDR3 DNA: TGTGCCAGCAGCCTAGACATCGCCGGGACTAGCGGGAGGGGCGACACCGGGGAGCTGTTTTTT.

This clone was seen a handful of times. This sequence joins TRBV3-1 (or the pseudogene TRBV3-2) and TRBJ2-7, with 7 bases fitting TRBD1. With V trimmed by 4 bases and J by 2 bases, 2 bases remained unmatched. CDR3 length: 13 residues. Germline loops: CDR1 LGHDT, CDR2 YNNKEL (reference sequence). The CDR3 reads CASSPGTAYEQYF. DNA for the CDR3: TGTGCCAGCAGCCCCGGGACAGCCTACGAGCAGTACTTC.